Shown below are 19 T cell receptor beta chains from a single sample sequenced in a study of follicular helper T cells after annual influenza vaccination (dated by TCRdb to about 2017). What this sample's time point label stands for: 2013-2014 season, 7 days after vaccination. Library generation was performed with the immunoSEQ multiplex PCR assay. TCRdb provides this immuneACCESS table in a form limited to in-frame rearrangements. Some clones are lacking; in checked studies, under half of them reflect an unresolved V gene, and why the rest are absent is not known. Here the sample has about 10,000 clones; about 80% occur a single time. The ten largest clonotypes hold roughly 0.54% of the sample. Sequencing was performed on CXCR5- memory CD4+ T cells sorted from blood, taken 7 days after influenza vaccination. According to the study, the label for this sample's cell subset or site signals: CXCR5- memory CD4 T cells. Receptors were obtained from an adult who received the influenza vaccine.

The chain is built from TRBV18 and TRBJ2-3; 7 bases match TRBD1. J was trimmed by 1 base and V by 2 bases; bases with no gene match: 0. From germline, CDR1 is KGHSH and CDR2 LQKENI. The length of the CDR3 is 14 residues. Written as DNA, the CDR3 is TGTGCCAGCTCACCAGGGACAGGCACAGATACGCAGTATTTT. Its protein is CASSPGTGTDTQYF.

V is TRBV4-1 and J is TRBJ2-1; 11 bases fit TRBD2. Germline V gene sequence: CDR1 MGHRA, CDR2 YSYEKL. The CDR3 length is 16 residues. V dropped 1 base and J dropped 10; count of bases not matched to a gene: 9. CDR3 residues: CASSQGDSGRAREQFF. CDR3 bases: TGCGCCAGCAGCCAAGGAGATAGCGGGAGGGCCCGAGAGCAGTTCTTC.

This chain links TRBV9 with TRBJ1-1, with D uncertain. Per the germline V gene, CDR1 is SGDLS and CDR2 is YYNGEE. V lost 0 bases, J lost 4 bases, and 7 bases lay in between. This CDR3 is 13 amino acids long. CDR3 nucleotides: TGTGCCAGCAGCGTAGCAGGCAGCACTGAAGCTTTCTTT. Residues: CASSVAGSTEAFF. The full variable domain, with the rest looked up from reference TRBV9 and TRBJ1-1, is DSGVTQTPKHLITATGQRVTLRCSPRSGDLSVYWYQQSLDQGLQFLIQYYNGEERAKGNILERFSAQQFPDLHSELNLSSLELGDSALYFCASSVAGSTEAFFGQGTRLTVV.

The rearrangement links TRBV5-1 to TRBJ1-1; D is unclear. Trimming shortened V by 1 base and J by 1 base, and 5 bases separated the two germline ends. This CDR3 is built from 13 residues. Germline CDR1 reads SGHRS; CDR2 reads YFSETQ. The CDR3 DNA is TGCGCCAGCAGCTTGTCTCAGAACACTGAAGCTTTCTTT. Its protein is CASSLSQNTEAFF.

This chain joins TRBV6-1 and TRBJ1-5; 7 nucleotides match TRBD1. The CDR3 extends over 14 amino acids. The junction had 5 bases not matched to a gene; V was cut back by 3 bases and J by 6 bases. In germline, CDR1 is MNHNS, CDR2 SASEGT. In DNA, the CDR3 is TGTGCCAGCAGTGACCCAACAGGGGTTCAGCCCCAGCATTTT. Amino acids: CASSDPTGVQPQHF.

The DNA of the CDR3 is TGTGCCAGCAGCTTAGTTTCCGGGACAGCGAATGGCTACACCTTC. Translation: CASSLVSGTANGYTF. This chain uses TRBV7-2 with TRBJ1-2; the match to TRBD1 covers 7 bases. The CDR3 contains 15 residues. Germline CDR1 reads SGHTA; CDR2 reads FQGNSA. Trimming at V came to 1 base and at J to 6 bases, leaving 8 bases not matched to a gene. The full variable domain, its missing parts supplied by reference TRBV7-2 and TRBJ1-2, is GAGVSQSPSNKVTEKGKDVELRCDPISGHTALYWYRQSLGQGLEFLIYFQGNSAPDKSGLPSDRFSAERTGGSVSTLTIQRTQQEDSAVYLCASSLVSGTANGYTFGSGTRLTVV.

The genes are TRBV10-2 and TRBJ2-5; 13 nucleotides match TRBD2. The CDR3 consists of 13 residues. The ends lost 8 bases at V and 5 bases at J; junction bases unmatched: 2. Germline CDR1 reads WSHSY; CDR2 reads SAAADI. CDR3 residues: CASRGLAGETQYF. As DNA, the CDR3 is TGCGCCAGCCGGGGACTAGCGGGGGAGACCCAGTACTTC.

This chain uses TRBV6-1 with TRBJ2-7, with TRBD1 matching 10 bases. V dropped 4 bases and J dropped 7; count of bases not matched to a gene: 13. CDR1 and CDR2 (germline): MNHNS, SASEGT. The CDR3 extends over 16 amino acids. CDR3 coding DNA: TGTGCCAGCAGTGGAACCTCCGGGACAGGGGTGTCAGAGCAGTACTTC. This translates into CASSGTSGTGVSEQYF.

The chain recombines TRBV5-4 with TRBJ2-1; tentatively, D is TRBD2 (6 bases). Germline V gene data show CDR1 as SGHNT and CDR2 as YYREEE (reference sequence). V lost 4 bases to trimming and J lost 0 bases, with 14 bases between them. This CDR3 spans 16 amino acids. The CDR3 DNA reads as TGTGCCAGCAGCCCCGAGCCCGGGGGCTCCTACAATGAGCAGTTCTTC. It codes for CASSPEPGGSYNEQFF.

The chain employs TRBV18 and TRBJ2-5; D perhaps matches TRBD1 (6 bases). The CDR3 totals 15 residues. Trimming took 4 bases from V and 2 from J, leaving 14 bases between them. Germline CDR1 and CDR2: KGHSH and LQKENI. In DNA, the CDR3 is TGTGCCAGCTCACAAAGACAGGCCCTTCAAGAGACCCAGTACTTC. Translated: CASSQRQALQETQYF.

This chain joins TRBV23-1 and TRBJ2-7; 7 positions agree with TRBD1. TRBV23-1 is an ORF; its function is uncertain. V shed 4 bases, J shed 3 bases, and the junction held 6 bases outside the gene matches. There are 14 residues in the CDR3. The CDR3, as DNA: TGCGCCAGCAGTCGGAGACAGGGCAACTACGAGCAGTACTTC. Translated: CASSRRQGNYEQYF.

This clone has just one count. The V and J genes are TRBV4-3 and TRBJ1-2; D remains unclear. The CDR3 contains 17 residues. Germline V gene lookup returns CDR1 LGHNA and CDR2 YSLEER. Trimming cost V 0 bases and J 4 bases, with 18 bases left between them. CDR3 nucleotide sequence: TGCGCCAGCAGCCAAGACGGGATGGGATTCCAACCCTATGGCTACACCTTC. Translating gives CASSQDGMGFQPYGYTF.

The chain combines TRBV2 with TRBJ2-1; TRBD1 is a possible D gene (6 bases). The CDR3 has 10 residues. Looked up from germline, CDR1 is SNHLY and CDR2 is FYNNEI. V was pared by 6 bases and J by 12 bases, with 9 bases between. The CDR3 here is CASSLQGQFF. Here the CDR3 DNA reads TGTGCCAGCAGCCTACAGGGGCAGTTCTTC.

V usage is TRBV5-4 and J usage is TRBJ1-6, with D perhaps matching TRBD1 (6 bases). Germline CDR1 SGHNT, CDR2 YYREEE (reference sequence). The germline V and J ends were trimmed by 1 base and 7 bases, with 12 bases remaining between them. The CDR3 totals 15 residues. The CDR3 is CASSLTGSHNSPLHF. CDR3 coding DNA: TGTGCCAGCAGCTTGACAGGGTCTCACAATTCACCCCTCCACTTT.

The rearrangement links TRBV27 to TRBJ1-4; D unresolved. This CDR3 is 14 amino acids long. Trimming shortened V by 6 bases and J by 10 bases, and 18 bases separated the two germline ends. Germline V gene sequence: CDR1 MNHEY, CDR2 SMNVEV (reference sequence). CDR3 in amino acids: CASSPGKQWGKLFF. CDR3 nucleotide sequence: TGTGCCAGCAGCCCCGGGAAGCAGTGGGGAAAACTGTTTTTT.

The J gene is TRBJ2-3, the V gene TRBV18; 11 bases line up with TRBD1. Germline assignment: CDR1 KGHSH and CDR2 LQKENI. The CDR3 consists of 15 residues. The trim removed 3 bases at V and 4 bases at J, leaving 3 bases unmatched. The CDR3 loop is CASSPAGQGADTQYF. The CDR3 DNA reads TGTGCCAGCTCACCCGCGGGACAGGGGGCAGATACGCAGTATTTT.

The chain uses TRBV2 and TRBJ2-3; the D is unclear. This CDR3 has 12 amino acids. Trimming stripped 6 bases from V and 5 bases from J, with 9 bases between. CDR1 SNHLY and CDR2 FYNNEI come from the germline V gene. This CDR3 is CASRKVGDTQYF. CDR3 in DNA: TGTGCCAGCAGAAAGGTGGGAGATACGCAGTATTTT. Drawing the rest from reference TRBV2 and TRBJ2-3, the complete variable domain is EPEVTQTPSHQVTQMGQEVILRCVPISNHLYFYWYRQILGQKVEFLVSFYNNEISEKSEIFDDQFSVERPDGSNFTLKIRSTKLEDSAMYFCASRKVGDTQYFGPGTRLTVL.

CDR3 DNA sequence: TGTGCCAGCAGCCCCGAGAGCAGGGATACGCAGTATTTT. Its protein product is CASSPESRDTQYF. The chain carries TRBV7-2 and TRBJ2-3, with no clear D. The CDR3 runs 13 residues. CDR1 and CDR2 from the germline V gene are SGHTA and FQGNSA. The V end lost 5 bases, the J end lost 6 bases, and 12 bases lay between the germline ends.

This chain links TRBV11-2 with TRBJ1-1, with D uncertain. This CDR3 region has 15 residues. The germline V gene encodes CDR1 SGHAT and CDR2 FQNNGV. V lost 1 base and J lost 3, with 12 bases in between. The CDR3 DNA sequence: TGTGCCAGCAGCTTAGTACAGAGTCTTCACACTGAAGCTTTCTTT. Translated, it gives CASSLVQSLHTEAFF.